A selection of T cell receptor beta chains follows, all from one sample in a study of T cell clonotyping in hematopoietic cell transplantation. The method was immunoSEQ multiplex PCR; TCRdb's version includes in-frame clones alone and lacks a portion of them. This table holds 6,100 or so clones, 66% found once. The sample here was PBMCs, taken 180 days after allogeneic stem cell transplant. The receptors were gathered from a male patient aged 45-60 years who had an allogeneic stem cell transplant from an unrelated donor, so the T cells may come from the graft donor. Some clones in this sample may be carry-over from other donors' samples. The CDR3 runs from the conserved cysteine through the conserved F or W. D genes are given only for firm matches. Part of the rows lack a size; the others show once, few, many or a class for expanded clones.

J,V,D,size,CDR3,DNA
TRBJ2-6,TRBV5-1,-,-,CASTRGDSGANVLTF,TGCGCCAGCACCAGGGGGGACTCTGGGGCCAACGTCCTGACTTTC
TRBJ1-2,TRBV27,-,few,CASSPLGYGYTF,TGTGCCAGCAGTCCCTTAGGCTATGGCTACACCTTC
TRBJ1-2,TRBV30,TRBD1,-,CAWTGGEFYGYTF,TGTGCCTGGACAGGGGGCGAATTCTATGGCTACACCTTC
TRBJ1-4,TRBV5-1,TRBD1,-,CASRITGAANEKLFF,TGCGCCAGCAGGATTACAGGGGCGGCTAATGAAAAACTGTTTTTT
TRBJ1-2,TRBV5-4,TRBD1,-,CASSTGTGRLGNYGYTF,TGTGCCAGCAGCACCGGGACAGGGAGACTCGGGAACTATGGCTACACCTTC
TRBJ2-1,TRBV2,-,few,CASSPPEWRSYNEQFF,TGTGCCAGCAGCCCACCCGAGTGGCGCTCCTACAATGAGCAGTTCTTC
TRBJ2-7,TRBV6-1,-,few,CAIGVYEQYF,TGTGCCATCGGAGTCTACGAGCAGTACTTC
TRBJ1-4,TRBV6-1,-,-,CASSEVLAAYEKLFF,TGTGCCAGCAGTGAAGTTCTGGCAGCCTATGAAAAACTGTTTTTT
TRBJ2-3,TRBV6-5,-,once,CASSQGLLADTQYF,TGTGCCAGCAGCCAGGGGCTATTGGCAGATACGCAGTATTTT
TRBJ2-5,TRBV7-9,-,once,CASSREGETQYF,TGTGCCAGCAGCCGTGAAGGAGAGACCCAGTACTTC
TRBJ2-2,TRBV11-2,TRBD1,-,CASSDRGGELFF,TGTGCCAGCAGCGACAGGGGAGGGGAGCTGTTTTTT
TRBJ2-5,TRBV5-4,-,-,CASSGPSEETQYF,TGTGCCAGCAGCGGGCCTTCTGAAGAGACCCAGTACTTC
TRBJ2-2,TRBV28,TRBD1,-,CASSLGTGGTGELFF,TGTGCCAGCAGTTTAGGGACAGGGGGCACCGGGGAGCTGTTTTTT
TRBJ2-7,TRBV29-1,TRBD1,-,CSAGSWDRASYEQYF,TGCAGCGCTGGGTCGTGGGACAGGGCCTCCTACGAGCAGTACTTC
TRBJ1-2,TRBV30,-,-,CAWTFGLGYTF,TGTGCCTGGACGTTCGGTCTTGGCTACACCTTC
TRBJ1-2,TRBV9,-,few,CASSVAPRGQDYGYTF,TGTGCCAGCAGCGTAGCTCCCCGGGGGCAAGACTATGGCTACACCTTC
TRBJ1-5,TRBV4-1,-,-,CASSPHSQGVNQPQHF,TGCGCCAGCAGCCCACATTCCCAAGGCGTCAATCAGCCCCAGCATTTT
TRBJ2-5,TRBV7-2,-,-,CASSPWAGLEETQYF,TGTGCCAGCAGTCCCTGGGCGGGGTTGGAAGAGACCCAGTACTTC
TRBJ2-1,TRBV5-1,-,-,CASSLDIRQFF,TGCGCCAGCAGCTTGGATATTCGGCAGTTCTTC
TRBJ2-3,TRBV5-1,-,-,CASSENSDTQYF,TGCGCCAGCAGCGAAAACTCAGATACGCAGTATTTT
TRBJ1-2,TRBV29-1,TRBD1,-,CSTRGQGRSYGYTF,TGCAGCACCCGCGGACAGGGGAGGAGCTATGGCTACACCTTC
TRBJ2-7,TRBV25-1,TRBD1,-,CASSAGITGTVIYEQYF,TGTGCCAGCAGTGCCGGGATTACCGGGACAGTAATCTACGAGCAGTACTTC
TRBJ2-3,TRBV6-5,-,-,CASSYSPTDTQYF,TGTGCCAGCAGTTACTCGCCTACAGATACGCAGTATTTT
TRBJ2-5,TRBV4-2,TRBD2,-,CASSQDGAGGPLQTQYF,TGTGCCAGCAGCCAAGATGGGGCGGGAGGGCCTTTGCAGACCCAGTACTTC
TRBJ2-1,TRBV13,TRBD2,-,CASHWRGSSYNEQFF,TGTGCCAGCCACTGGCGGGGGAGCTCCTACAATGAGCAGTTCTTC
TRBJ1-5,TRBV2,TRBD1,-,CASSGPRQGGIGNQPQHF,TGTGCCAGCAGTGGCCCCAGACAGGGGGGTATCGGCAATCAGCCCCAGCATTTT
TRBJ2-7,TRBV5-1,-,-,CASSLQQAYEQYF,TGCGCCAGCAGCTTGCAGCAGGCCTACGAGCAGTACTTC
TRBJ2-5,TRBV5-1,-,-,CASSSFGQSKETQYF,TGCGCCAGCAGCTCATTTGGACAAAGTAAGGAGACCCAGTACTTC
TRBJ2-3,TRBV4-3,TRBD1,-,CASSQALQGDTQYF,TGCGCCAGCAGCCAGGCCCTACAGGGGGATACGCAGTATTTT
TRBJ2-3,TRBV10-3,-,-,CAISPGPADTQYF,TGTGCCATCAGTCCGGGACCGGCGGATACGCAGTATTTT
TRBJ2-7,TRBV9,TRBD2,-,CASSVGASGGYEQYF,TGTGCCAGCAGCGTAGGGGCTAGCGGTGGCTACGAGCAGTACTTC
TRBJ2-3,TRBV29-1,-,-,CSAQPYGGARDTQYF,TGCAGCGCCCAACCCTATGGGGGCGCTAGGGATACGCAGTATTTT
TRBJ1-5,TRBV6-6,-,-,CASSLKNNQPQHF,TGTGCCAGCAGTTTGAAAAACAATCAGCCCCAGCATTTT
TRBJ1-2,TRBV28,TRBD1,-,CASSLPLNRGHGYTF,TGTGCCAGCAGTTTGCCCCTCAACAGGGGGCATGGCTACACCTTC
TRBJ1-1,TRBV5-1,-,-,CASSLGGAAFF,TGCGCCAGCAGCTTGGGAGGGGCAGCTTTCTTT
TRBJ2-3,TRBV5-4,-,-,CASLKGGLGSDTQYF,TGTGCCAGCCTCAAAGGGGGACTTGGGAGTGATACGCAGTATTTT
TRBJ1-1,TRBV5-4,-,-,CASSLGWGRATEAFF,TGTGCCAGCAGCTTGGGTTGGGGGAGGGCCACTGAAGCTTTCTTT
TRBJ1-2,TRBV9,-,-,CASSASVGQDYGYTF,TGTGCCAGCAGCGCCTCCGTTGGACAAGACTATGGCTACACCTTC
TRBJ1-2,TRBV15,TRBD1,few,CATGPRTGYGYTF,TGTGCCACCGGACCCCGGACAGGCTATGGCTACACCTTC
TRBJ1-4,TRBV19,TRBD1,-,CASSLGTGTNEKLFF,TGTGCCAGTAGTCTCGGGACAGGGACTAATGAAAAACTGTTTTTT
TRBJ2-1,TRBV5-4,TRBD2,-,CASSLAGSGRSEEQFF,TGTGCCAGCAGCTTGGCCGGCAGCGGGAGATCGGAGGAGCAGTTCTTC
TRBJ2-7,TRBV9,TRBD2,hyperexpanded,CASSPDSGTSYEQYF,TGTGCCAGCAGCCCCGATAGCGGGACCAGCTACGAGCAGTACTTC
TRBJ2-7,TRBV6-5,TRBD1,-,CASSPGTGNYEQYF,TGTGCCAGCAGCCCCGGGACAGGTAACTACGAGCAGTACTTC
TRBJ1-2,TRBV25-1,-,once,CASTKRGGRNGYTF,TGTGCCAGCACGAAAAGGGGGGGTAGGAATGGCTACACCTTC
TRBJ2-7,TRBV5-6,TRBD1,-,CASSELGRQGIGDEQYF,TGTGCCAGCAGCGAATTAGGACGACAGGGAATCGGTGACGAGCAGTACTTC
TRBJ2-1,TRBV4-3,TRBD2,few,CASSQAGSGNDNEQFF,TGCGCCAGCAGCCAGGCCGGTAGCGGGAATGACAATGAGCAGTTCTTC
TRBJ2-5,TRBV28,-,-,CASSLMTSQETQYF,TGTGCCAGCAGTTTAATGACTTCCCAAGAGACCCAGTACTTC
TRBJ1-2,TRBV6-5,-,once,CASSSLTGDYGYTF,TGTGCCAGCAGCTCACTAACAGGTGACTATGGCTACACCTTC